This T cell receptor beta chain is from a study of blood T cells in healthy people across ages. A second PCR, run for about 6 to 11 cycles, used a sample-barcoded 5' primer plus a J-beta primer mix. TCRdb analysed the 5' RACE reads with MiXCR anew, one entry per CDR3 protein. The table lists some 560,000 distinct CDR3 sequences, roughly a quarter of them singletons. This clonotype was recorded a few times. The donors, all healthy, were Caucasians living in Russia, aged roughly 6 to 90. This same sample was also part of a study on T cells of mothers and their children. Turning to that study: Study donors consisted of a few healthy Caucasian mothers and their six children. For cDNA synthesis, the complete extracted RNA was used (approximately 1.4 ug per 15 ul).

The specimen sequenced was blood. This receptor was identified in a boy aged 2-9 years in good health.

CDR3 in DNA: TGTGCTAGTGGTTTCAGGGACAGGGGAATTGATGAGCAGTTCTTC. Amino acids: CASGFRDRGIDEQFF. The chain employs TRBV12-5 and TRBJ2-1; 10 nucleotides match TRBD1. The CDR3 loop spans 15 amino acids. Looked up from germline, CDR1 is LGHNT and CDR2 is FRNRAP. V was clipped by 3 bases and J by 8 bases; unmatched bases: 7.